Sequencing of this T cell receptor (beta chain) was carried out in a study of blood T cell repertoires in COVID-19. Study context: From T cells, B-cell-depleted T cells, or PBMCs came the material, which was cDNA or gDNA.

Germline values: CDR1 MDHEN, CDR2 SYDVKM. The ends were cut back, 6 bases at V and 5 bases at J, with 11 bases in the middle. The CDR3 is 13 amino acids. Authors' processing steps: Amplification of reference gene primers provided the estimated nucleated cell counts. Only in-frame clones appear in the TCRdb table, and some are missing; sequencing was by immunoSEQ multiplex PCR. The V and J calls and clone size are taken from that table; D and trimming were inferred from the DNA. This sample yields approximately 50,000 clones, of which roughly nine tenths are seen a single time; about 3.1% belongs to the top ten.

The clonotype was recovered from a human donor in a cohort sampled during active COVID-19. Sequenced input: peripheral blood. The chain joins TRBV28 to TRBJ2-1; possible D gene TRBD1, 5 bases. Written as DNA, the CDR3 is TGTGCCAGCAGGGCAGACAGAAACAATGAGCAGTTCTTC. Translating gives CASRADRNNEQFF.